Following are 23 T cell receptor delta chains from one sample sequenced in a study of gammadelta T cells in human blood. TCRdb called clones from the RT-PCR reads again using CATT. The table lists approximately 300 delta-chain clones, under 50% of them singletons. What was sequenced was non-Vgamma9Vdelta2 gamma-delta T cells from cord blood. The source of these receptors is a newborn.

This clone came up a few times. A far larger clone is one base from this, pointing to a likely read error. The chain recombines TRDV1 with TRDJ1; 9 bases match TRDD3. The J segment lost 1 base and the V segment lost 3 bases, leaving 27 bases of the junction unmatched. In germline, CDR1 is TSWWSYY, CDR2 QGS. The CDR3 is 23 residues long. Here the CDR3 reads CALGDSGGGTAGGWIVGTDKLIF. In DNA, the CDR3 is TGTGCTCTTGGGGACTCCGGCGGAGGTACTGCTGGGGGATGGATCGTTGGCACCGATAAACTCATCTTT.

Details on this clone: With a far larger clone one base away, a read error is the likely cause. In the same sample, other DNA sequences code for this CDR3. The rearrangement links TRDV2 to TRDJ2; 11 nucleotides match TRDD3. The CDR3 is 17 residues long. With V trimmed by 4 bases and J by 4 bases, 10 bases remained unmatched. CDR1 and CDR2 (germline): GEAIGNYY, EKD. The CDR3 reads CACDSLLGDTGTAQLFF. The CDR3 bases are TGTGCCTGTGATTCTTTATTGGGGGATACGGGGACAGCACAACTCTTCTTT.

Of note for this clone: Only one base separates this from a far larger clonotype, so it likely reflects a read error. In the same sample, other DNA sequences code for this CDR3. This chain joins TRDV1 and TRDJ3; D may be TRDD3 (8 bases). Germline V CDR1 and CDR2: TSWWSYY, QGS. The V and J ends lost 6 bases and 2 bases respectively, with 26 bases between them. CDR3 length: 21 amino acids. In nucleotides, the CDR3 is TGTGCTCTTGGTGACCATTCCTACGTGAAGGGGATACCCTGGGACACCCGACAGATGTTTTTC. This translates into CALGDHSYVKGIPWDTRQMFF.

A remark on this clone: This DNA's translation and the protein TCRdb lists, from a much larger clone, do not match at residue 5, likely due to a read error; the protein shown is translated from the DNA. This chain uses TRDV3 with TRDJ1; TRDD3 matches 12 bases. V was clipped by 3 bases and J by 0 bases; unmatched bases: 26. The CDR3 has 22 amino acids. Germline values: CDR1 TVYSNPD, CDR2 GDNSRS (reference sequence). CDR3 nucleotides: TGTGCCTTAGCCGTCCCTCAACCTCCAAACGTACTGGGGGATACAAACACCGATAAACTCATCTTT. This sequence encodes CALAVPQPPNVLGDTNTDKLIF.

To note about this clone: TCRdb shows a much larger clone's protein in place of this DNA's translation, and the two differ at residue 9, likely through a read error; the protein shown is translated from the DNA. The chain carries TRAV38-2/DV8 and TRDJ1, with D perhaps matching TRDD3 (6 bases). With 7 bases removed from V and 3 bases from J, the gap between germline ends came to 28 bases. Germline-derived CDR1 and CDR2 are TSESDYY and QEAYKQQN. This CDR3 is built from 18 residues. CDR3 in amino acids: CAYQSPRGDAGMADKLIF. In DNA form, the CDR3 reads TGTGCTTATCAGTCCCCTCGGGGAGACGCGGGGATGGCCGATAAACTCATCTTT.

This clone was picked up a small number of times. With a far larger clone one base away, a read error is the likely cause. This CDR3 is also generated by other DNA sequences in the sample. The chain carries TRDV1 and TRDJ1, with D unclear. The CDR3 extends over 13 amino acids. Trimming left V 3 bases short and J 8 bases short, with 13 bases between. Germline CDR1 TSWWSYY, CDR2 QGS. CDR3 DNA: TGTGCTCTTGGGGAGCGCACCGCAGGAAAACTCATCTTT. As protein: CALGERTAGKLIF.

To note about this clone: A single base is all that separates this from a far larger clone, so a read error is likely. This chain connects TRDV1 to TRDJ1; 8 bases map to TRDD3. Per germline, CDR1 TSWWSYY and CDR2 QGS. The CDR3 is 24 residues long. The CDR3 protein is CARGEGSQPRGDICKKGDTDKLIF. In DNA, the CDR3 is TGTGCTCGTGGGGAAGGTTCCCAGCCCCGGGGGGATATATGTAAAAAGGGGGACACCGATAAACTCATCTTT.

As to this clone: TCRdb's listed protein matches a much larger clone and diverges from this DNA's translation at residue 4, likely through a read error; the protein shown comes from the DNA. The genes are TRAV38-2/DV8 and TRDJ1; 9 bases align to TRDD3. In germline, CDR1 is TSESDYY, CDR2 QEAYKQQN. The ends lost 7 bases at V and 3 bases at J; junction bases unmatched: 19. This CDR3 is 18 amino acids long. CDR3 bases: TGTGCTTATCGGTCCCCTCGGGGATACGCGGGGATGGCCGATAAACTCATCTTT. It encodes CAYRSPRGYAGMADKLIF.

Worth noting for this clone: TCRdb lists the protein of a much larger clone for this DNA, which differs at residue 17, so this is likely a read error; the protein given here is translated from the DNA itself. V gene TRDV3 combines with J gene TRDJ1; 12 nucleotides line up with TRDD3. CDR1 and CDR2 from the germline V gene are TVYSNPD and GDNSRS (reference sequence). V was clipped by 3 bases and J by 3 bases; unmatched bases: 29. CDR3 length: 22 residues. CDR3 amino acids: CALAFPQPPNVLGDTNADKLIF. DNA for the CDR3: TGTGCCTTAGCCTTCCCTCAACCTCCAAACGTACTGGGGGATACAAACGCCGATAAACTCATCTTT.

A word on this clone: The protein recorded in TCRdb matches a much larger clone and deviates from this DNA's translation at residue 10, suggesting a read error; the protein here is obtained by translating the DNA. The rearrangement uses TRDV2 and TRDJ2; TRDD3 matches 10 bases. The CDR3 totals 17 residues. Losses at the gene ends were 4 bases for V and 4 bases for J; bases not matched to a gene: 11. Germline lookup yields CDR1 GEAIGNYY and CDR2 EKD. This CDR3 is CACDSLLGDAGTAQLFF. The CDR3 nucleotides read TGTGCCTGTGATTCTTTACTGGGGGATGCGGGGACAGCACAACTCTTCTTT.

As for this clone: A far more abundant clone sits one base away, making this likely a read error. The sample has other DNA sequences that encode this CDR3 too. This chain links TRDV1 with TRDJ1; 9 nucleotides align to TRDD3. Germline lookup yields CDR1 TSWWSYY and CDR2 QGS. The CDR3 loop spans 23 amino acids. Losses at the gene ends were 3 bases for V and 1 base for J; bases not matched to a gene: 27. The CDR3 protein is CALGDPGGGTAGGWIVGTDKLIF. The CDR3 nucleotides are TGTGCTCTTGGGGACCCCGGCGGGGGTACTGCTGGGGGATGGATCGTTGGCACCGATAAACTCATCTTT.

This clone has more than one count but fewer than ten. This sequence is one base from a far larger clone and is likely a read error. V gene TRAV38-2/DV8 combines with J gene TRDJ1, with TRDD3 matching 9 bases. V shed 7 bases, J shed 3 bases, and the junction held 19 bases outside the gene matches. The CDR3 contains 18 residues. CDR1 and CDR2 (germline): TSESDYY, QEAYKQQN. DNA for the CDR3: TGTGCTTATCAGTCCCCTCGGGGATACGCGGGGGTGGCCGATAAACTCATCTTT. Translating gives CAYQSPRGYAGVADKLIF.

With regard to this clone: A far more abundant clone sits one base away, making this likely a read error. Other DNA sequences of this sample code for an identical CDR3. The chain links TRDV3 to TRDJ1; 12 bases match TRDD3. This CDR3 has 22 amino acids. Germline lookup yields CDR1 TVYSNPD and CDR2 GDNSRS (reference sequence). For the CDR3, the DNA is TGTGCCTTAGCCTTCCCTCAACCTCCAAACGTACTGGGGGATACAAACACCGATAAGCTCATCTTT. The encoded protein is CALAFPQPPNVLGDTNTDKLIF. Full variable domain (missing parts from reference TRDV3 and TRDJ1): CDKVTQSSPDQTVASGSEVVLLCTYDTVYSNPDLFWYRIRPDYSFQFVFYGDNSRSEGADFTQGRFSVKHILTQKAFHLVISPVRTEDSATYYCALAFPQPPNVLGDTNTDKLIFGKGTRVTVEP.

There are a few counts of this clone. This sample includes further DNA sequences coding for the same CDR3. The V gene is uncalled and the J gene is TRDJ1. This CDR3 is 10 amino acids long. CDR3 residues: CAGMADKLIF. In DNA, the CDR3 is TGCGCGGGGATGGCCGATAAACTCATCTTT.

Of note for this clone: The protein held in TCRdb is that of a much larger clone and does not match this DNA's translation at residue 5, likely because of a read error; the protein shown is translated from the DNA. The V and J genes are TRDV2 and TRDJ2, with 13 bases that match TRDD3. Germline CDR1 GEAIGNYY, CDR2 EKD. This CDR3 spans 17 amino acids. V lost 4 bases to trimming and J lost 4 bases; unmatched junction nucleotides: 8. In nucleotides, the CDR3 is TGTGCCTGTGATTATTTACTGGGGGATACGGGGACAGCACAACTCTTCTTT. It specifies CACDYLLGDTGTAQLFF.

This clone was observed a handful of times. Given a far larger clone just one base away, this is likely a sequencing read error. The sample carries other DNA sequences with the same CDR3. The chain couples TRDV2 to TRDJ2; TRDD3 matches 13 bases. The CDR3 is 17 amino acids. Trimming removed 4 bases from V and 8 bases from J; junction bases left unmatched: 12. From germline, CDR1 is GEAIGNYY and CDR2 EKD. CDR3 loop: CACDSLLGDTGTAQLFF. CDR3 in DNA: TGTGCCTGTGATTCTTTACTGGGGGATACGGGGACGGCACAACTCTTCTTT.

To note about this clone: The protein that TCRdb holds for this DNA derives from a much larger clone and differs from the translated DNA at residue 11, which likely indicates a read error; the protein shown here is translated from the DNA. V gene TRDV3 combines with J gene TRDJ1; 7 bases fit TRDD3. CDR3 length: 15 amino acids. The germline gives CDR1 TVYSNPD, CDR2 GDNSRS (reference sequence). The CDR3 sequence is CAFNPPGDYTGKLIF. In DNA, the CDR3 is TGTGCCTTTAATCCCCCGGGGGATTACACCGGTAAACTCATCTTT.

No V gene call is available, although the J gene is TRDJ3. CDR3 size: 10 residues. CDR3 protein: CAWDTRQMFF. The CDR3 DNA is TGCGCCTGGGACACCCGACAGATGTTTTTC.

This clone has only a few counts. Since a far larger clone is one base different, this is likely a read error. Other DNA variants within this sample encode the same CDR3. This rearrangement joins TRDV1 to TRDJ1; possible D gene TRDD3, 5 bases. The germline V gene has CDR1 TSWWSYY and CDR2 QGS. The CDR3 loop spans 15 amino acids. The DNA for the CDR3 is TGTGCACTTGGGGAAGGTCGGGGAAGCACCGATAAACTCATCTTT. Its protein is CALGEGRGSTDKLIF.

On this clone itself: The protein in TCRdb stems from a much larger clone and differs at residue 3 from this DNA's translation, likely a read error; here the protein is translated from the DNA. The chain links TRDV3 to TRDJ1, with 7 bases fitting TRDD3. CDR3 size: 15 residues. Germline V lookup: CDR1 TVYSNPD, CDR2 GDNSRS (reference sequence). V was pared by 5 bases and J by 0 bases, with 12 bases of the junction left unmatched. CDR3 DNA sequence: TGTGCCGTTAATCCCCCGGGGGATTACACCGATAAACTCATCTTT. It yields the protein CAVNPPGDYTDKLIF.

This sequence joins TRDV2 and TRDJ1, with TRDD3 as a possible D gene (6 bases). This CDR3 spans 15 amino acids. V was clipped by 0 bases and J by 0 bases, with 10 bases between them. Germline V gene sequence: CDR1 GEAIGNYY, CDR2 EKD. CDR3 coding DNA: TGTGCCTGTGACACCGGGGGAGAGTACACCGATAAACTCATCTTT. It specifies CACDTGGEYTDKLIF.

Regarding this clone: A far more abundant clone sits one base away, making this likely a read error. The rearrangement links TRDV1 to TRDJ1; 10 bases map to TRDD3. Looked up from germline, CDR1 is TSWWSYY and CDR2 is QGS. This CDR3 spans 23 amino acids. V trimming: 3 bases; J trimming: 1 base; junction bases outside the gene matches: 26. The CDR3, as DNA: TGTGCTCTTGGGGACCCCGGCGGAGGTACTACTGGGGGATGGATCGTTGGCACCGATAAACTCATCTTT. It encodes CALGDPGGGTTGGWIVGTDKLIF.

There is no V gene call, and the J gene is TRDJ1. This CDR3 contains 10 residues. The CDR3 reads CAGVADKLIF. The CDR3 nucleotides read TGCGCGGGGGTGGCCGATAAACTCATCTTT.